The clone carrying this T cell receptor (beta chain) occurred many times. The target antigen is unknown. A template switching step contributed a universal primer site, while unique molecular identifiers were present in the cDNA. A single record per CDR3 protein comes from TCRdb applying MiXCR to the 5' RACE reads. The data show about 430,000 distinct CDR3 sequences, around a sixth seen once. This record comes from a study of identical twins. Study-level findings and limits: Reduced insertions were recorded for abundant cord blood beta clonotypes, with no such pattern in memory repertoires. Cross-sectional statistical analysis, not tracking of the same donors, underpinned the conclusions.

Germline CDR1 SGHRS, CDR2 YFSETQ. The CDR3 sequence is 17 residues long. Trimming at V came to 2 bases and at J to 3 bases, leaving 14 bases not matched to a gene. This sequence originates from a man in his fifties in good health. This chain connects TRBV5-1 to TRBJ2-7; 7 bases agree with TRBD2. Sequencing was carried out using naive T cells sorted from blood. The CDR3 nucleotides read TGCGCCAGCAGCTTTCGGAAAGGGGAGGGCGTTCTCTACGAGCAGTACTTC. The encoded protein is CASSFRKGEGVLYEQYF.